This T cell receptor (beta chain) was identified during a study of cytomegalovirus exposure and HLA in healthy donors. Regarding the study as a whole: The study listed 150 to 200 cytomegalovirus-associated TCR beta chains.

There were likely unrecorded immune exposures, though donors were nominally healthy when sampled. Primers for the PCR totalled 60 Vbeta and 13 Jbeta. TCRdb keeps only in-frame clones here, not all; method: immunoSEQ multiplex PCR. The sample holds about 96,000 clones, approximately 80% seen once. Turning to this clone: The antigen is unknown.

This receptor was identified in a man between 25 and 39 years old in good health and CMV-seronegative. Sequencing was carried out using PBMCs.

The DNA of the CDR3 is TGCGCCAGCAGCCCGTTCAGCACAGATACGCAGTATTTT. This gives the protein CASSPFSTDTQYF. The gene calls are TRBV4-1 and TRBJ2-3, with D hard to call. Deletions cut 4 bases from V and 0 bases from J, with 5 bases between. The CDR3 sequence is 13 residues long. Germline CDR1 reads MGHRA; CDR2 reads YSYEKL.